This T cell receptor beta chain was recovered during a study of identical twins. The study, taken as a whole, reports: Compared with models, monozygotic twins showed more out-of-frame TCR alpha sharing. Twins' excess sharing was less marked for out-of-frame beta sequences.

This clonotype has a handful of counts. Its cognate antigen is unknown. Only healthy Caucasians were included as donors. Unique molecular identifiers were present on the cDNA, and a universal primer site came from template switching. TCRdb passed the 5' RACE reads through MiXCR, listing each CDR3 protein once. Of more than 400,000 distinct CDR3 sequences detected, approximately 14% appear once; the ten largest clones hold about 0.4%. Trimming at V came to 5 bases and at J to 0 bases, leaving 16 bases not matched to a gene. Germline values: CDR1 LNHNV, CDR2 YYDKDF (reference sequence). The CDR3 totals 19 residues. These same data were also listed under a study on yellow fever vaccine responses in identical twins.

Sequencing input: CD4+ T cells sorted from blood. The J gene is TRBJ2-1, the V gene TRBV15, with 7 bases lining up with TRBD2. The clonotype comes from a woman between 18 and 29 years old in good health. CDR3 sequence reads: CATSEPGLTYWSSYNEQFF. CDR3 coding DNA: TGTGCCACCAGCGAACCGGGACTAACCTATTGGAGCTCCTACAATGAGCAGTTCTTC.